This T cell receptor beta chain emerged from a study of Graves' ophthalmopathy and Graves' hyperthyroidism. This clonotype occurred a few times. Its antigen is not known. Amplified TCR beta CDR3 regions were obtained using RNA transcripts as template. The authors performed first-round RT-PCR with HTBI primers and then a second-round multiplex PCR. TCRdb independently ran MiXCR on the multiplex PCR reads; one entry per CDR3 protein. Here the sample spans 740,000 or so distinct CDR3 sequences, roughly 40% being singletons. Points from the study as a whole: Blood also harbored most expanded thyroid clonotypes above 0.001 frequency.

The J segment lost 1 base and the V segment lost 2 bases, leaving 1 base of the junction unmatched. The germline gives CDR1 WSHSY, CDR2 SAAADI. This CDR3 region has 14 residues. The J gene is TRBJ2-5, the V gene TRBV10-2, with TRBD2 matching 7 bases. The sequence was collected from an adult man with Graves' ophthalmopathy. The sample was peripheral blood. Here the CDR3 reads CASSESGAQETQYF. CDR3 DNA sequence: TGCGCCAGCAGTGAGAGCGGGGCCCAAGAGACCCAGTACTTC.